One and the same sample provided the 14 T cell receptor beta chains below, sequenced in a study of T cells in Graves' hyperthyroidism and ophthalmopathy. The TCR beta CDR3 regions underwent amplification using RNA transcripts as the source. The HTBI primer set served for first-round RT-PCR of the TCR CDR3. TCRdb passed the multiplex PCR reads through MiXCR, listing each CDR3 protein once. The sample holds 530,000 or so distinct CDR3 sequences, approximately 17% seen once. The sequencing input was blood. These TCRs come from a woman in her late teens or twenties with Graves' ophthalmopathy.

The V and J genes are TRBV6-4 and TRBJ2-7; D may be TRBD1 (5 bases). Trimming removed 3 bases at V and 5 bases at J, with 14 bases between. The germline V gene has CDR1 MRHNA and CDR2 SNTAGT. CDR3 length: 14 residues. The CDR3 loop is CASSDGSGWDEQYF. CDR3 nucleotide sequence: TGTGCCAGCAGTGATGGGTCAGGGTGGGACGAGCAGTACTTC.

This clonotype was observed at least ten times. CDR3 coding DNA: TGTGCCAGCAGTTACTCCCCCTCGGGGAGGGCTGAAGCTTTCTTT. It is translated as CASSYSPSGRAEAFF. The chain uses TRBV6-6 and TRBJ1-1; D remains ambiguous. V was trimmed by 0 bases and J by 6 bases, leaving 14 bases between them. This CDR3 is 15 amino acids long. The germline V gene has CDR1 MNHNY and CDR2 SVGAGI (reference sequence).

This clonotype was detected many times. The CDR3 sequence: CSVEPGRQQNTEAFF. The CDR3 region has the DNA TGCAGCGTTGAACCAGGGCGGCAACAGAACACTGAAGCTTTCTTT. V and J are TRBV29-1 and TRBJ1-1; D might be TRBD1 (5 bases). This CDR3 comprises 15 residues. Trimming pared 2 bases from V and 1 base from J, leaving 14 bases between. Germline V gene data show CDR1 as SQVTM and CDR2 as ANQGSEA.

The chain uses TRBV27 and TRBJ2-2, with 8 nucleotides matching TRBD2. The CDR3 covers 18 residues. Germline CDR1 and CDR2: MNHEY and SMNVEV (reference sequence). The J segment lost 0 bases and the V segment lost 5 bases, leaving 11 bases of the junction unmatched. The CDR3 nucleotides are TGTGCCAGCAGTCCGGGACTAGTGTTGGTCTCGAACACCGGGGAGCTGTTTTTT. As protein: CASSPGLVLVSNTGELFF.

This clonotype was found once. Given a much more abundant clone one base away, this may be a read error. V is TRBV20-1 and J is TRBJ2-7; D is undetermined. V gave up 1 base and J gave up 2 bases, with 9 bases separating them. CDR3 length equals 13 residues. Germline V CDR1 and CDR2: DFQATT, SNEGSKA (reference sequence). The CDR3 region is CSARGLQAYEQYF. CDR3 coding DNA: TGCAGTGCTAGAGGGCTTCAAGCCTACGAGCAGTACTTC.

This clonotype was found a few times. The gene calls are TRBV5-1 and TRBJ1-1; 7 bases fit TRBD1. The V gene's germline CDR1 is SGHRS and CDR2 YFSETQ. Trimming cost V 2 bases and J 1 base; bases outside gene matches: 11. The CDR3 is made up of 17 amino acids. The CDR3, as DNA: TGCGCCAGCAGCTTCGGGCTCTCCCAGGGGGAGAACACTGAAGCTTTCTTT. Its translation is CASSFGLSQGENTEAFF. Full variable domain (missing parts from reference TRBV5-1 and TRBJ1-1): KAGVTQTPRYLIKTRGQQVTLSCSPISGHRSVSWYQQTPGQGLQFLFEYFSETQRNKGNFPGRFSGRQFSNSRSEMNVSTLELGDSALYLCASSFGLSQGENTEAFFGQGTRLTVV.

This clonotype was seen a few times. The V call is TRBV29-1, the J call TRBJ1-4; 9 nucleotides match TRBD1. The CDR3 contains 15 residues. V lost 6 bases and J lost 6; bases outside the gene matches: 11. The germline CDR1 and CDR2 sequences are SQVTM and ANQGSEA. In DNA form, the CDR3 reads TGCAGCGTCGCCGGGACAGGGAACGAGGATGAAAAACTGTTTTTT. Translation gives CSVAGTGNEDEKLFF.

The table lists this clonotype with a few counts. The rearrangement links TRBV28 to TRBJ2-4; D remains unclear. Germline CDR1 reads MDHEN; CDR2 reads SYDVKM. V was shortened by 6 bases and J by 1 base, with 7 bases between the two germline ends. The CDR3 is made up of 13 amino acids. CDR3 loop: CASRTPAKNIQYF. DNA of the CDR3: TGTGCCAGCAGGACCCCCGCCAAAAACATTCAGTACTTC.

This clonotype was observed a handful of times. This sequence joins TRBV11-2 and TRBJ1-3; 8 nucleotides line up with TRBD1. In germline, CDR1 is SGHAT, CDR2 FQNNGV. The CDR3 sequence is 15 residues long. Germline trimming cut 5 bases from V and 2 bases from J; bases unmatched to any gene: 5. This chain's CDR3 is CASSVRTGTGNTIYF. CDR3 nucleotides: TGTGCCAGCAGCGTTAGGACAGGGACTGGAAACACCATATATTTT.

There are many counts of this clonotype. V is TRBV6-1 and J is TRBJ2-7; 12 nucleotides line up with TRBD2. The trim removed 5 bases at V and 5 bases at J, leaving 7 bases unmatched. CDR1 and CDR2 (germline): MNHNS, SASEGT. This CDR3 region has 15 residues. The CDR3 is CASSMTSGSIHEQYF. The CDR3 DNA sequence: TGTGCCAGCAGTATGACTAGCGGGAGTATCCACGAGCAGTACTTC.

Comments on this clonotype: The CDR3 does not end in the conserved phenylalanine or tryptophan, so this is likely a read error. The chain is built from TRBV19 and TRBJ2-2, with 7 bases lining up with TRBD1. Germline V lookup: CDR1 LNHDA, CDR2 SQIVND (reference sequence). V shed 5 bases, J shed 1 base, and the junction held 7 bases outside the gene matches. The CDR3 spans 16 residues. CDR3 bases: TGTGCCAGTAGTCCCCCAGGGGGACAGAACACCGGGGAGCTGTTTCTT. The encoded protein is CASSPPGGQNTGELFL.

The table lists this clonotype with many counts. This chain joins TRBV18 and TRBJ2-3; D unresolved. The V end lost 6 bases, the J end lost 4 bases, and 11 bases lay between the germline ends. CDR1 is KGHSH, CDR2 LQKENI, per germline. This CDR3 comprises 13 residues. CDR3 protein: CASSPKSADTQYF. The CDR3 coding sequence is TGTGCCAGCTCCCCCAAATCCGCAGATACGCAGTATTTT.

The chain links TRBV29-1 to TRBJ1-2; possible D gene TRBD1, 5 bases. Germline CDR1 SQVTM, CDR2 ANQGSEA. The CDR3 runs to 13 residues. The ends were cut back, 4 bases at V and 6 bases at J, with 15 bases in the middle. In nucleotides, the CDR3 is TGCAGCGTTGTGGGGGACGGATTCGATGGCTACACCTTC. It specifies CSVVGDGFDGYTF.

This clonotype was counted many times. The CDR3 spells CASSYSFSGSSGELFF. The CDR3 DNA is TGTGCCAGCAGTTACTCGTTTAGCGGTAGCTCCGGGGAGCTGTTTTTT. The chain uses TRBV6-6 and TRBJ2-2; maybe TRBD2 (6 bases). CDR3 size: 16 residues. The germline V gene has CDR1 MNHNY and CDR2 SVGAGI (reference sequence). Trimming took 0 bases from V and 6 from J, leaving 14 bases between them.